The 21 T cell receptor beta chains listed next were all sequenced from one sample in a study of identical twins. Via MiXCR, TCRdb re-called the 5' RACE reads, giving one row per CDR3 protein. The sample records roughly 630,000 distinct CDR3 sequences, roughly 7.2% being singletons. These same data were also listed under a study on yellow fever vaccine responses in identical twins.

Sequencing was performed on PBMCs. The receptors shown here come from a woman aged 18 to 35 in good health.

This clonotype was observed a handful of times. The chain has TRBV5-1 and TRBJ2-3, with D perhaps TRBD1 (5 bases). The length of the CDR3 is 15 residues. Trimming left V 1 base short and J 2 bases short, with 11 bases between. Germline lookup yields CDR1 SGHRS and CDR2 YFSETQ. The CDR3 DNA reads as TGCGCCAGCAGCTTGAGTGTGGGGCCCACAGATACGCAGTATTTT. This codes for CASSLSVGPTDTQYF.

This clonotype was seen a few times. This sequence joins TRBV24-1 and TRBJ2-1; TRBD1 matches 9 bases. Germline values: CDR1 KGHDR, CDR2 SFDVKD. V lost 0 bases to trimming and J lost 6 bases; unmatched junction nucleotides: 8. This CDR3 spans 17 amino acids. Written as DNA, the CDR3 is TGTGCCACCAGTGATTTGGGGCAGGGACAGGGATTCAATGAGCAGTTCTTC. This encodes CATSDLGQGQGFNEQFF.

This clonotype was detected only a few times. The chain's CDR3 is CGRRGNQPQHF. DNA for the CDR3: TGTGGTAGGAGGGGGAATCAGCCCCAGCATTTT. This sequence joins TRBV7-9 and TRBJ1-5; possibly TRBD1 for D (6 bases). The CDR3 consists of 11 residues. Germline values: CDR1 SEHNR, CDR2 FQNEAQ (reference sequence).

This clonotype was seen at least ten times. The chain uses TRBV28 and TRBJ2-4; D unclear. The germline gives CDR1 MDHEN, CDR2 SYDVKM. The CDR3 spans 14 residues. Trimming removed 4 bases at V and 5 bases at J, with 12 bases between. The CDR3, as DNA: TGTGCCAGCAGTTCCCCGGGTACCCAAAACATTCAGTACTTC. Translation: CASSSPGTQNIQYF.

In DNA form, the CDR3 reads TGTGCCAGCAGCTTAACCAGGAATGAAAAACTGTTTTTT. Amino acid sequence: CASSLTRNEKLFF. The J gene is TRBJ1-4, the V gene TRBV11-2; D gene unclear. Per the germline V gene, CDR1 is SGHAT and CDR2 is FQNNGV. This CDR3 is built from 13 residues. V was trimmed by 2 bases and J by 5 bases, leaving 6 bases between them.

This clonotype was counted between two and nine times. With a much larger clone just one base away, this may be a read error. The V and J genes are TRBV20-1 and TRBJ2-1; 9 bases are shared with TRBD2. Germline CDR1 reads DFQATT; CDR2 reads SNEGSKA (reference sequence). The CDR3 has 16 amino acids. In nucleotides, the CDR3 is TGCTGTGCTAGAGACGAGACTAGCGGCCCTTACAATGAGCAGTTCTTC. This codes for CCARDETSGPYNEQFF.

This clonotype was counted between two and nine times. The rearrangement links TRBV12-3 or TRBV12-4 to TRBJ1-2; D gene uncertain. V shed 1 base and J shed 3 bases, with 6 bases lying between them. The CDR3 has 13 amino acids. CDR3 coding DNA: TGTGCCAGCAGTTTAGGGGCTTACTATGGCTACACCTTC. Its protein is CASSLGAYYGYTF.

The CDR3 DNA follows: TGTGCCAGCAGCCAAGTGGCGGAGAGCTCCTACGAGCAGTACTTC. This codes for CASSQVAESSYEQYF. The V gene is TRBV4-2, the J gene TRBJ2-7; D remains unclear. Trimming left V 1 base short and J 0 bases short, with 10 bases between. This CDR3 has 15 residues. The germline V gene has CDR1 LGHNA and CDR2 YNFKEQ.

The CDR3 spells CASSRQGTLVQYV. In nucleotides, the CDR3 is TGTGCCAGCAGCAGACAGGGTACCCTCGTGCAGTACGTC. V and J are TRBV28 and TRBJ2-7, with 7 bases lining up with TRBD1. Trimming cost V 6 bases and J 9 bases; bases outside gene matches: 11. This CDR3 has 13 amino acids. Germline-derived CDR1 and CDR2 are MDHEN and SYDVKM.

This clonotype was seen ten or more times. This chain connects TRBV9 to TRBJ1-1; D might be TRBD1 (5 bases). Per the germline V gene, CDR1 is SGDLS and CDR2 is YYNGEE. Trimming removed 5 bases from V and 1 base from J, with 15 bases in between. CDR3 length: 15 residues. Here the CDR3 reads CASSRSIQANTEAFF. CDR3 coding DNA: TGTGCCAGCAGTCGTAGTATACAGGCGAACACTGAAGCTTTCTTT.

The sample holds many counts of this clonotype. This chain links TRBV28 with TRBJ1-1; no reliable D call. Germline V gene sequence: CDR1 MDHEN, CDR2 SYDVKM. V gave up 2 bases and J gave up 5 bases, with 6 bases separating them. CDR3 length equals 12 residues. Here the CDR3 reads CASSLVWTEAFF. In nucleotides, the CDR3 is TGTGCCAGCAGTTTAGTTTGGACTGAAGCTTTCTTT.

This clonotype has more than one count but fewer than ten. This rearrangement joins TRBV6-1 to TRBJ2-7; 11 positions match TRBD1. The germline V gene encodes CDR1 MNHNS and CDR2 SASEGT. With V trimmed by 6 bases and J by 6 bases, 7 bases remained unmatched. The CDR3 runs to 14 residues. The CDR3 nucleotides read TGTGCCAGCAGCTCGGGACAGGGGGACGGCGAGCAGTACGTC. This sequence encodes CASSSGQGDGEQYV.

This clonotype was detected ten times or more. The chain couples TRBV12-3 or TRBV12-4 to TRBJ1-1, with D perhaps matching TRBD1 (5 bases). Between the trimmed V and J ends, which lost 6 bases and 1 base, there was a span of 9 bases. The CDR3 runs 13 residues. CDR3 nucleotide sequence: TGTGCCAGCAGCTTCGGGGGGAACACTGAAGCTTTCTTT. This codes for CASSFGGNTEAFF.

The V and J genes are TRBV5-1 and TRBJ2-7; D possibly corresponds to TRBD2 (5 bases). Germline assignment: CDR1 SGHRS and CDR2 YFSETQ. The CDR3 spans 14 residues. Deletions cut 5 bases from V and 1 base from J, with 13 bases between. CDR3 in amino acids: CASRYELGSYEQYF. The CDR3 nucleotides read TGCGCCAGCAGGTATGAACTAGGTTCCTACGAGCAGTACTTC.

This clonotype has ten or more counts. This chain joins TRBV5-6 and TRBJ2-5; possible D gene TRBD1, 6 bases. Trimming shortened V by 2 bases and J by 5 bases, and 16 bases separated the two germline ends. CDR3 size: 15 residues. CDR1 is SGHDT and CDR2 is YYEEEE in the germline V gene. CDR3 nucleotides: TGTGCCAGCAGCTTCCCGGACAGCTCAGGGGAGACCCAGTACTTC. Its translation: CASSFPDSSGETQYF.

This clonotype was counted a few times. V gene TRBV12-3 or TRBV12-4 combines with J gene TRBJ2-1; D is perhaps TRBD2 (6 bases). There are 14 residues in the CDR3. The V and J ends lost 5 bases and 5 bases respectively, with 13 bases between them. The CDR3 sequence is CASSRFVADNEQFF. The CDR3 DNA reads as TGTGCCAGCAGTCGCTTCGTAGCGGACAATGAGCAGTTCTTC.

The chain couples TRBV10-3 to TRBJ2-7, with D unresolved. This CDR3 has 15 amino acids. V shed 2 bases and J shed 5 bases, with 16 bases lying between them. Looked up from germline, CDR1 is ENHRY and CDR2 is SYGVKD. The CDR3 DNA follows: TGTGCCATCAGTGAGGTTGAACGCAAGCCGGACGAGCAGTACTTC. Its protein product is CAISEVERKPDEQYF.

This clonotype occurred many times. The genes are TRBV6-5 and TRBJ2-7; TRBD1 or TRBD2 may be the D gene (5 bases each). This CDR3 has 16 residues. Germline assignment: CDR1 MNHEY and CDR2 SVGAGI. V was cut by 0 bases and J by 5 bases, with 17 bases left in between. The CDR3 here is CASSYSRVRGYDEQYV. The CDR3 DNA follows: TGTGCCAGCAGTTACTCCAGGGTGAGGGGATACGACGAGCAGTACGTC.

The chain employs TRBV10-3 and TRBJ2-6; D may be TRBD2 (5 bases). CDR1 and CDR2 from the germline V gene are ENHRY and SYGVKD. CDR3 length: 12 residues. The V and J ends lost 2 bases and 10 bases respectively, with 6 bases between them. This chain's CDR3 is CAISERENVLTF. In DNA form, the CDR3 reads TGTGCCATCAGTGAGAGGGAGAACGTCCTGACTTTC.

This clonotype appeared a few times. CDR3 sequence reads: CASSLSRVSSGANVLTF. The CDR3 nucleotides read TGCGCCAGCAGCTTGAGCAGGGTTTCATCTGGGGCCAACGTCCTGACTTTC. The V gene is TRBV5-1, the J gene TRBJ2-6, with D perhaps matching TRBD1 (5 bases). The CDR3 is made up of 17 amino acids. V was trimmed by 1 base and J by 1 base, leaving 12 bases between them. Germline CDR1 is SGHRS and CDR2 is YFSETQ.

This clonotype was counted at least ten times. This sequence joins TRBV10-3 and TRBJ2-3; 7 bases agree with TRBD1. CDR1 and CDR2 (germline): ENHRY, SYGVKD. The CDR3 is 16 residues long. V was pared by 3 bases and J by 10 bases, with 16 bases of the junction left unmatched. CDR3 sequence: CAISDHAAATGSAQYF. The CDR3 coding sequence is TGTGCCATCAGTGACCACGCCGCCGCGACAGGGAGTGCGCAGTATTTT.